This note documents a single T cell receptor (beta chain) sequence. The antigen is not known. Sample-barcoded 5' priming and a J-beta primer mix drove a second PCR of about 6 to 12 cycles. TCRdb passed the 5' RACE reads through MiXCR, listing each CDR3 protein once. The sample consists of 1,500,000 or so distinct CDR3 sequences, approximately 59% of them appearing once. These data come from a study of blood T cells in healthy people across ages. Overall study findings and caveats: Fewer expanded clones and more diversity marked long-lived versus aged donors. One million T cells yielded diversity estimates that were considered underestimates.

CDR1 is MGHRA, CDR2 YSYEKL, per germline. Deletions cut 0 bases from V and 6 bases from J, with 7 bases between. The CDR3 consists of 13 residues. Ten milliliters of peripheral blood were drawn from each donor. A minimum of 7 million PBMCs was isolated per sample. The V and J genes are TRBV4-1 and TRBJ2-3; D unresolved. The material sequenced was blood. The clonotype originates from a man between 18 and 29 years old in good health. The CDR3 reads CASSQELLDTQYF. CDR3 nucleotides: TGCGCCAGCAGCCAAGAATTATTGGATACGCAGTATTTT.